This TCR beta chain was profiled in a study of Graves' ophthalmopathy and Graves' hyperthyroidism. In the study overall: Peripheral blood was obtained at first diagnosis, ahead of any treatment. Study results and limitations: Blood also harbored most expanded thyroid clonotypes above 0.001 frequency.

Amplification of the TCR beta CDR3 regions used RNA transcripts (as template). RT-PCR with HTBI primers came first, then second-round multiplex PCR. TCRdb used MiXCR to reprocess the multiplex PCR reads, holding one entry per CDR3 protein. The repertoire holds about 640,000 distinct CDR3 sequences, with roughly two fifths as singletons. Trimming removed 4 bases from V and 5 bases from J, with 11 bases in between. Germline values: CDR1 MGHDK, CDR2 SYGVNS. The CDR3 runs 13 residues. In the case of this clonotype: The antigen is not known.

The source of the PBMCs was around 9 ml of fresh peripheral blood. The chain recombines TRBV25-1 with TRBJ1-2; D is perhaps TRBD1 (5 bases). The sequence was collected from an adult man with Graves' ophthalmopathy. What was sequenced was peripheral blood. The CDR3 is CASSVTGDYGYTF. CDR3 coding DNA: TGTGCCAGCAGTGTAACGGGGGATTATGGCTACACCTTC.